This TCR beta chain was sequenced in a study of blood T cells in healthy people across ages. Study results and limitations: The study lacked donor CMV status, which possibly confounded expanded clonotype changes. It was held that the diversity estimates obtained from one million T cells were underestimates.

Primed by a sample-barcoded 5' primer and a J-beta primer mix, a second PCR proceeded for 7 to 11 cycles. TCRdb re-analysed the 5' RACE reads in MiXCR, keeping a single row per CDR3 protein. The table has hundreds of thousands of distinct CDR3 sequences, about 20% seen once. Germline loops: CDR1 MNHNS, CDR2 SASEGT. The V gene end was trimmed by 6 bases and the J gene end by 0 bases; junction bases not matched to a gene: 15. This CDR3 spans 19 amino acids. This clonotype has just a few counts. Its antigen is undetermined. J is TRBJ2-1 and V is TRBV6-1; TRBD1 matches 9 bases. The specimen sequenced was blood. The sequence was collected from a man in his 70s in good health. DNA for the CDR3: TGTGCCAGCAGAGCCGGGACAGGGCCCGGTTCATCCTCCTACAATGAGCAGTTCTTC. It encodes CASRAGTGPGSSSYNEQFF.